The 21 T cell receptor beta chains listed next were all sequenced from one sample in a study of T-cell memory formation after mild COVID-19. MiXCR, run by TCRdb on the 5' RACE reads, gives a single entry per CDR3 protein. The sample records about 340,000 distinct CDR3 sequences, 20% to 25% being singletons. The sequencing sample was made of PBMCs or a T cell subset sorted from them (not recorded which). These receptors came from an adult woman who had mild COVID-19 (a few samples of this study predate the infection). Cell type and time point are not known.

The chain recombines TRBV12-3 or TRBV12-4 with TRBJ1-4; weak D call: TRBD1 (5 bases). The CDR3 loop spans 14 amino acids. V lost 1 base and J lost 6, with 9 bases in between. The CDR3 reads CASSLGGLDEKLFF. CDR3 coding DNA: TGTGCCAGCAGTTTAGGGGGCTTGGATGAAAAACTGTTTTTT.

V usage is TRBV20-1 and J usage is TRBJ1-2, with a tentative D call TRBD1 (5 bases). V lost 3 bases and J lost 6, with 11 bases in between. Germline lookup yields CDR1 DFQATT and CDR2 SNEGSKA (reference sequence). The CDR3 totals 12 residues. The CDR3 is CSARGGADGYTF. DNA for the CDR3: TGCAGTGCTAGGGGGGGAGCGGATGGCTACACCTTC.

V and J are TRBV24-1 and TRBJ1-2, with D unclear. This CDR3 has 14 amino acids. With 2 bases removed from V and 8 bases from J, the gap between germline ends came to 14 bases. Per germline, CDR1 KGHDR and CDR2 SFDVKD. The CDR3 DNA reads TGTGCCACCAGTGATTGGATGTTGGAGACGGGCTACACCTTC. It specifies CATSDWMLETGYTF.

Details on this clonotype: At one boundary the junction diverges from the germline segment, which might be a read error. The chain combines TRBV19 with TRBJ2-3; possible D gene TRBD1, 6 bases. The V gene's germline CDR1 is LNHDA and CDR2 SQIVND (reference sequence). The CDR3 spans 14 residues. CDR3 coding DNA: TGCGCTTCAGGGTGGGGGCTGAGCACAGATACGCAGTATTTT. Protein product: CASGWGLSTDTQYF. Full variable domain (outside the CDR3, taken from reference TRBV19 and TRBJ2-3): DGGITQSPKYLFRKEGQNVTLSCEQNLNHDAMYWYRQDPGQGLRLIYYSQIVNDFQKGDIAEGYSVSREKKESFPLTVTSAQKNPTAFYLCASGWGLSTDTQYFGPGTRLTVL.

This sequence joins TRBV12-3 or TRBV12-4 and TRBJ2-2, with a tentative D call TRBD1 (6 bases). The CDR3 length is 16 residues. V was cut by 5 bases and J by 4 bases, with 17 bases left in between. CDR3 sequence reads: CASSLGGSSGTGELFF. The CDR3 nucleotides read TGTGCCAGCAGTCTAGGGGGTTCTTCGGGCACCGGGGAGCTGTTTTTT.

V is TRBV11-2 and J is TRBJ2-1; D unresolved. The V gene lost 5 bases and the J gene lost 9 bases, with 11 bases spanning the gap. The CDR3 covers 12 residues. Germline V gives CDR1 SGHAT, CDR2 FQNNGV. CDR3 loop: CASSLGWGEQFF. The CDR3 DNA sequence: TGTGCCAGCAGCCTCGGTTGGGGTGAGCAGTTCTTC.

There are a few counts of this clonotype. The J gene is TRBJ1-1, the V gene TRBV12-3 or TRBV12-4, with 8 positions matching TRBD1. J was trimmed by 4 bases and V by 7 bases; bases with no gene match: 5. This CDR3 contains 13 residues. Here the CDR3 DNA reads TGTGCCAGCACCCGAGGACAGGGCACTGAAGCTTTCTTT. It yields the protein CASTRGQGTEAFF.

The chain couples TRBV5-1 to TRBJ1-1, with D uncertain. V shed 2 bases and J shed 1 base, with 9 bases lying between them. The germline V gene has CDR1 SGHRS and CDR2 YFSETQ. There are 14 residues in the CDR3. Here the CDR3 DNA reads TGCGCCAGCAGCTTCGGCGACGGGAACACTGAAGCTTTCTTT. It codes for CASSFGDGNTEAFF.

This clonotype came up a few times. The V call is TRBV29-1, the J call TRBJ2-3; no clear D gene. Germline V gene lookup returns CDR1 SQVTM and CDR2 ANQGSEA. CDR3 length: 10 residues. Trimming took 3 bases from V and 6 from J, leaving 4 bases between them. The CDR3 reads CSVEKDTQYF. CDR3 bases: TGCAGCGTTGAGAAGGATACGCAGTATTTT.

This clonotype has a count of ten or more. The rearrangement links TRBV5-1 to TRBJ2-1; TRBD2 might be the D (5 bases). The germline CDR1 and CDR2 sequences are SGHRS and YFSETQ. This CDR3 is built from 14 residues. V was cut by 4 bases and J by 4 bases, with 12 bases left in between. CDR3 bases: TGCGCCAGCAGCGTATCAACTAGTTACAATGAGCAGTTCTTC. It is translated as CASSVSTSYNEQFF. The whole variable domain, filled in from reference TRBV5-1 and TRBJ2-1, reads KAGVTQTPRYLIKTRGQQVTLSCSPISGHRSVSWYQQTPGQGLQFLFEYFSETQRNKGNFPGRFSGRQFSNSRSEMNVSTLELGDSALYLCASSVSTSYNEQFFGPGTRLTVL.

V and J are TRBV10-3 and TRBJ1-1; no clear D gene. Germline-derived CDR1 and CDR2 are ENHRY and SYGVKD. CDR3 size: 13 residues. Trimming took 9 bases from V and 0 from J, leaving 11 bases between them. CDR3 DNA sequence: TGTGCCATAAGTACAGCTATGAACACTGAAGCTTTCTTT. It codes for CAISTAMNTEAFF.

The chain recombines TRBV6-1 with TRBJ2-7; tentative D call: TRBD2 (6 bases). This CDR3 is 13 amino acids long. Germline lookup yields CDR1 MNHNS and CDR2 SASEGT. Trimming took off 6 bases at V and 2 bases at J, with 11 bases between the two ends. CDR3 sequence (DNA): TGTGCCAGCAGACCCCGGGGGACCTACGAGCAGTACTTC. Encoded protein: CASRPRGTYEQYF.

This rearrangement joins TRBV12-3 or TRBV12-4 to TRBJ1-5; D is uncertain. The V gene lost 7 bases and the J gene lost 5 bases, with 9 bases spanning the gap. This CDR3 is 12 amino acids long. CDR3: CASTLAYQPQHF. DNA for the CDR3: TGTGCCAGCACCCTGGCTTATCAGCCCCAGCATTTT.

V usage is TRBV7-9 and J usage is TRBJ2-5, with TRBD2 as a possible D gene (6 bases). Germline V lookup: CDR1 SEHNR, CDR2 FQNEAQ (reference sequence). Trimming cost V 4 bases and J 1 base, with 13 bases left between them. This CDR3 region has 15 residues. CDR3 in DNA: TGTGCCAGCAGCTCGCGGGACGCCGCCCAAGAGACCCAGTACTTC. Protein product: CASSSRDAAQETQYF.

The table lists this clonotype with a few counts. The chain combines TRBV7-9 with TRBJ2-1; TRBD1 agrees at 7 bases. The V gene's germline CDR1 is SEHNR and CDR2 FQNEAQ (reference sequence). This CDR3 comprises 12 residues. J gave up 8 bases and V 11 bases, and 9 bases lay outside the gene matches. In DNA form, the CDR3 reads TGTGCCGTTCCGGGACAGTTCGATGAGCAGTTCTTC. Protein product: CAVPGQFDEQFF.

This clonotype turned up a few times. The rearrangement joins TRBV2 to TRBJ1-1; D is unresolved. CDR1 is SNHLY and CDR2 is FYNNEI in the germline V gene. Trimming shortened V by 4 bases and J by 5 bases, and 17 bases separated the two germline ends. This CDR3 is 15 amino acids long. For the CDR3, the DNA is TGTGCCAGCAGTGCGCAGGAGTTAGGGATAACTGAAGCTTTCTTT. This encodes CASSAQELGITEAFF.

The chain uses TRBV6-5 and TRBJ1-3, with a weak D call TRBD1 (6 bases). Trimming removed 0 bases at V and 2 bases at J, with 11 bases between. The germline CDR1 and CDR2 sequences are MNHEY and SVGAGI. CDR3 length: 16 residues. DNA of the CDR3: TGTGCCAGCAGTTACTCCCCAGGGGTACCTGGAAACACCATATATTTT. Encoded protein: CASSYSPGVPGNTIYF.

The rearrangement joins TRBV20-1 to TRBJ2-7, with 10 bases that match TRBD2. This CDR3 comprises 15 residues. CDR1 and CDR2 (germline): DFQATT, SNEGSKA (reference sequence). V shed 3 bases and J 3 bases; nucleotides not matched to a gene: 8. CDR3 nucleotide sequence: TGCAGTGCTAGGACCTGGACTAGCGGACTCTACGAGCAGTACTTC. Translation gives CSARTWTSGLYEQYF.

This clonotype was found a few times. The chain joins TRBV12-3 or TRBV12-4 to TRBJ1-4; 9 bases are shared with TRBD1. This CDR3 comprises 15 residues. V lost 1 base and J lost 8; bases outside the gene matches: 5. CDR3 bases: TGTGCCAGCAGTTTAGTCTCAGGGACAGGGGAAAAACTGTTTTTT. It is translated as CASSLVSGTGEKLFF.

In this sample, this clonotype turned up a few times. The chain recombines TRBV9 with TRBJ2-2, with TRBD2 matching over 8 bases. The CDR3 extends over 18 amino acids. The germline V gene has CDR1 SGDLS and CDR2 YYNGEE. J gave up 2 bases and V 2 bases, and 11 bases lay outside the gene matches. CDR3: CASSVGNSGTFNTGELFF. The CDR3 nucleotides read TGTGCCAGCAGCGTCGGTAATAGCGGGACCTTTAACACCGGGGAGCTGTTTTTT.

The rearrangement links TRBV29-1 to TRBJ2-7, with TRBD1 matching over 7 bases. The CDR3 totals 14 residues. Germline V gene lookup returns CDR1 SQVTM and CDR2 ANQGSEA. Trimming took 3 bases from V and 0 from J; bases not matched to a gene: 5. CDR3 nucleotide sequence: TGCAGCGTTGAGATAGGGGGCAACTCCTACGAGCAGTACTTC. Amino acids: CSVEIGGNSYEQYF.